The 27 T cell receptor beta chains given below trace back to one sample, sequenced in a study of blood T cell repertoires in COVID-19. Clones were read by immunoSEQ multiplex PCR, and TCRdb kept only the in-frame ones, dropping some. This sample has hundreds of thousands of clones, with roughly 89% found just once. Sequencing was done on a sample of peripheral blood. These receptors all stem from a woman aged 40 to 50 with COVID-19, enrolled during active disease.

The V call is TRBV4-2, the J call TRBJ2-3; 8 bases align to TRBD2. Germline trimming cut 3 bases from V and 2 bases from J; bases unmatched to any gene: 13. Per the germline V gene, CDR1 is LGHNA and CDR2 is YNFKEQ. The CDR3 is 18 residues long. Here the CDR3 DNA reads TGTGCCAGCAGCCAGGGTATAACTAGCGGACTCTACACAGATACGCAGTATTTT. Translated: CASSQGITSGLYTDTQYF.

The gene calls are TRBV20-1 and TRBJ2-7, with TRBD2 as a possible D gene (5 bases). This CDR3 has 12 amino acids. CDR1 and CDR2 (germline): DFQATT, SNEGSKA (reference sequence). Trimming removed 3 bases at V and 7 bases at J, with 13 bases between. DNA of the CDR3: TGCAGTGCTAGTGCCAGTCGGGGTGAGCAGTACTTC. Its translation is CSASASRGEQYF.

The chain combines TRBV2 with TRBJ1-1; D might be TRBD1 (6 bases). This CDR3 has 14 amino acids. From germline, CDR1 is SNHLY and CDR2 FYNNEI. V was cut by 8 bases and J by 0 bases, with 13 bases left in between. The CDR3 sequence is CASRADRVNTEAFF. CDR3 in DNA: TGTGCCAGCCGAGCGGACAGAGTGAACACTGAAGCTTTCTTT.

The gene calls are TRBV27 and TRBJ1-1; no definite D call. Germline CDR1 is MNHEY and CDR2 is SMNVEV (reference sequence). CDR3 length equals 13 residues. Trimming cost V 0 bases and J 4 bases, with 6 bases left between them. The CDR3 sequence is CASSLSTTTEAFF. The CDR3 coding sequence is TGTGCCAGCAGTTTATCCACTACCACTGAAGCTTTCTTT.

The gene calls are TRBV7-2 and TRBJ1-1, with D perhaps TRBD1 (5 bases). The CDR3 consists of 14 residues. The ends were cut back, 6 bases at V and 5 bases at J, with 16 bases in the middle. Germline lookup yields CDR1 SGHTA and CDR2 FQGNSA. For the CDR3, the DNA is TGTGCCAGCAGTTCGTTGGGGGGGGTGACTGAAGCTTTCTTT. Translating it yields CASSSLGGVTEAFF.

The chain links TRBV19 to TRBJ1-1; possible D gene TRBD1, 6 bases. The CDR3 covers 11 residues. Trimming removed 8 bases from V and 6 bases from J, with 10 bases in between. Germline V gene lookup returns CDR1 LNHDA and CDR2 SQIVND (reference sequence). This chain's CDR3 is CASYRDAEAFF. CDR3 DNA sequence: TGTGCCAGTTACAGGGACGCTGAAGCTTTCTTT.

V and J are TRBV11-3 and TRBJ2-3; no firm D call. Germline V lookup: CDR1 SGHNT, CDR2 YENEEA. V was pared by 5 bases and J by 7 bases, with 10 bases between. This CDR3 comprises 12 residues. CDR3: CASSRDGYTQYF. CDR3 DNA: TGTGCCAGCAGCCGCGACGGGTATACGCAGTATTTT.

This clone was seen just once. The V call is TRBV5-8, the J call TRBJ1-3; TRBD1 matches 7 bases. The germline CDR1 and CDR2 sequences are SGHTS and YDEGEE. J was trimmed by 2 bases and V by 4 bases; bases with no gene match: 9. The CDR3 sequence is 16 residues long. The CDR3 loop is CASSRRQGATGNTIYF. As DNA, the CDR3 is TGTGCCAGCAGCCGTAGACAGGGAGCCACTGGAAACACCATATATTTT. The variable domain in full, completed from reference TRBV5-8 and TRBJ1-3, reads EAGVTQSPTHLIKTRGQQATLRCSPISGHTSVYWYQQALGLGLQFLLWYDEGEERNRGNFPPRFSGRQFPNYSSELNVNALELEDSALYLCASSRRQGATGNTIYFGEGSWLTVV.

The chain employs TRBV29-1 and TRBJ1-2; 7 bases are a match to TRBD1. This CDR3 has 15 amino acids. The V gene's germline CDR1 is SQVTM and CDR2 ANQGSEA. Trimming removed 5 bases from V and 8 bases from J; junction bases left unmatched: 17. Written as DNA, the CDR3 is TGCAGCGTTCTCGAGGGGGCTAGTGTGGGTGGAGGCTACACCTTC. Translation gives CSVLEGASVGGGYTF.

The CDR3 protein is CASSYSGTGPHEQYF. The DNA for the CDR3 is TGTGCCAGCAGTTACTCGGGGACAGGCCCCCACGAGCAGTACTTC. The chain couples TRBV6-5 to TRBJ2-7; 8 bases align to TRBD1. V lost 0 bases to trimming and J lost 5 bases; unmatched junction nucleotides: 6. Germline loops: CDR1 MNHEY, CDR2 SVGAGI. The CDR3 loop spans 15 amino acids.

The chain links TRBV19 to TRBJ1-1, with 9 nucleotides matching TRBD1. Trimming removed 9 bases from V and 1 base from J; junction bases left unmatched: 12. The V gene's germline CDR1 is LNHDA and CDR2 SQIVND (reference sequence). CDR3 size: 16 residues. Here the CDR3 DNA reads TGTGCCAGCTCCAAGGGACAGGGTAGGGGGAACACTGAAGCTTTCTTT. Translation: CASSKGQGRGNTEAFF.

The chain couples TRBV6-2 or TRBV6-3 to TRBJ1-2; 7 bases are shared with TRBD1. Per the germline V gene, CDR1 is MNHEY and CDR2 is SVGEGT. V lost 2 bases and J lost 4; bases outside the gene matches: 4. CDR3 length: 14 residues. The CDR3 loop is CASSYGAGGYGYTF. The DNA of the CDR3 is TGTGCCAGCAGTTACGGCGCAGGGGGCTATGGCTACACCTTC.

The chain combines TRBV28 with TRBJ2-1; D call uncertain. Germline V gene data show CDR1 as MDHEN and CDR2 as SYDVKM. Trimming took off 8 bases at V and 8 bases at J, with 13 bases between the two ends. The CDR3 has 12 residues. The CDR3, as DNA: TGTGCCAGCCACGTTGTTGGAGATGAGCAGTTCTTC. Its protein is CASHVVGDEQFF.

V gene TRBV7-2 combines with J gene TRBJ2-2, with D possibly being TRBD1 (6 bases). CDR1 and CDR2 (germline): SGHTA, FQGNSA. V was pared by 2 bases and J by 7 bases, with 14 bases between. The length of the CDR3 is 15 residues. The CDR3 region has the DNA TGTGCCAGCAGCTTATTCCAGGGGAAAGGCGGGGAGCTGTTTTTT. Its translation is CASSLFQGKGGELFF.

CDR3 residues: CASSLQGRSYGYTF. In DNA, the CDR3 is TGTGCCAGCAGCCTCCAGGGGCGCAGCTATGGCTACACCTTC. The chain links TRBV5-4 to TRBJ1-2; D perhaps matches TRBD1 (6 bases). Trimming left V 4 bases short and J 4 bases short, with 14 bases between. Germline V gene sequence: CDR1 SGHNT, CDR2 YYREEE (reference sequence). The CDR3 extends over 14 amino acids.

This rearrangement joins TRBV6-5 to TRBJ1-1; the D gene is possibly TRBD1 (5 bases). Trimming left V 2 bases short and J 5 bases short, with 6 bases between. The CDR3 runs to 12 residues. Germline values: CDR1 MNHEY, CDR2 SVGAGI. The CDR3 DNA sequence: TGTGCCAGCAGTTACGGGGGGACTGAAGCTTTCTTT. Its protein is CASSYGGTEAFF.

The CDR3 reads CASSYPSGQGDGTDTQYF. CDR3 nucleotides: TGTGCCAGCAGCTATCCTTCCGGACAGGGAGACGGCACAGATACGCAGTATTTT. The genes are TRBV5-6 and TRBJ2-3; 8 bases are shared with TRBD1. The germline V gene has CDR1 SGHDT and CDR2 YYEEEE. The CDR3 has 18 amino acids. Trimming took 3 bases from V and 1 from J; bases not matched to a gene: 13.

The rearrangement uses TRBV19 and TRBJ1-4, with D tentatively TRBD1 (5 bases). The CDR3 runs 13 residues. The V and J ends lost 5 bases and 9 bases respectively, with 13 bases between them. Per the germline V gene, CDR1 is LNHDA and CDR2 is SQIVND (reference sequence). CDR3 nucleotide sequence: TGTGCCAGTAGTCTACGACAGATTCAAAAACTGTTTTTT. As protein: CASSLRQIQKLFF. Full variable domain (remainder filled in from reference TRBV19 and TRBJ1-4): DGGITQSPKYLFRKEGQNVTLSCEQNLNHDAMYWYRQDPGQGLRLIYYSQIVNDFQKGDIAEGYSVSREKKESFPLTVTSAQKNPTAFYLCASSLRQIQKLFFGSGTQLSVL.

This chain uses TRBV28 with TRBJ1-1, with D tentatively TRBD1 (6 bases). With 6 bases removed from V and 8 bases from J, the gap between germline ends came to 19 bases. Germline V gene data show CDR1 as MDHEN and CDR2 as SYDVKM. There are 14 residues in the CDR3. CDR3 residues: CASRPRTEPSEAFF. The CDR3 region has the DNA TGTGCCAGCAGACCTCGGACAGAGCCATCCGAAGCTTTCTTT.

The V and J genes are TRBV30 and TRBJ1-1, with D uncertain. Per the germline V gene, CDR1 is GTSNPN and CDR2 is SVGIG (reference sequence). There are 13 residues in the CDR3. Deletions cut 0 bases from V and 2 bases from J, with 7 bases between. The CDR3 DNA reads TGTGCCTGGAGTGTGGGCCCAAACACTGAAGCTTTCTTT. Translating it yields CAWSVGPNTEAFF.

CDR3: CASSSRREGDNTDTQYF. CDR3 coding DNA: TGTGCCAGCAGCTCTCGGAGGGAGGGAGATAACACAGATACGCAGTATTTT. The chain carries TRBV6-2 or TRBV6-3 and TRBJ2-3; TRBD2 aligns across 7 bases. V dropped 6 bases and J dropped 2; count of bases not matched to a gene: 14. The CDR3 is 17 amino acids. The V gene's germline CDR1 is MNHEY and CDR2 SVGEGT.

The CDR3 region is CASSLEGSKGNGYTF. CDR3 coding DNA: TGCGCCAGCAGCCTAGAGGGCAGCAAGGGTAATGGCTACACCTTC. The chain combines TRBV5-1 with TRBJ1-2; D ambiguous. The V end was cut by 4 bases, the J end by 6 bases, with 19 bases between. CDR3 length: 15 amino acids. The germline gives CDR1 SGHRS, CDR2 YFSETQ.

V gene TRBV7-3 combines with J gene TRBJ2-1, with 8 bases fitting TRBD2. Germline CDR1 SGHTA, CDR2 FQGTGA. CDR3 size: 15 residues. Trimming cost V 5 bases and J 4 bases; bases outside gene matches: 7. The chain's CDR3 is CASSPLAGGYNEQFF. CDR3 nucleotides: TGTGCCAGCAGCCCCCTGGCGGGGGGATACAATGAGCAGTTCTTC. The full variable domain, rest sourced from reference TRBV7-3 and TRBJ2-1, is GAGVSQTPSNKVTEKGKYVELRCDPISGHTALYWYRQSLGQGPEFLIYFQGTGAADDSGLPNDRFFAVRPEGSVSTLKIQRTERGDSAVYLCASSPLAGGYNEQFFGPGTRLTVL.

The chain has TRBV6-2 or TRBV6-3 and TRBJ1-1; 10 bases match TRBD1. Trimming took 5 bases from V and 3 from J; bases not matched to a gene: 3. Germline CDR1 reads MNHEY; CDR2 reads SVGEGT. This CDR3 region has 14 residues. The CDR3 DNA reads TGTGCCAGCAGTCGCGGGACAGGGGACACTGAAGCTTTCTTT. The encoded protein is CASSRGTGDTEAFF.

V is TRBV9 and J is TRBJ2-7, with D perhaps matching TRBD1 (5 bases). With 4 bases removed from V and 0 bases from J, the gap between germline ends came to 11 bases. The germline gives CDR1 SGDLS, CDR2 YYNGEE. This CDR3 spans 14 amino acids. CDR3 sequence: CASSTQGISYEQYF. The CDR3 nucleotides read TGTGCCAGCAGCACGCAGGGCATCTCCTACGAGCAGTACTTC.

The chain uses TRBV19 and TRBJ2-2, with a possible D match to TRBD2 (6 bases). The CDR3 is 15 residues long. The germline V gene encodes CDR1 LNHDA and CDR2 SQIVND (reference sequence). V lost 3 bases and J lost 0, with 8 bases in between. CDR3 in amino acids: CASSMGGTNTGELFF. CDR3 sequence (DNA): TGTGCCAGTAGTATGGGGGGTACGAACACCGGGGAGCTGTTTTTT.

The genes are TRBV6-5 and TRBJ2-3; the match to TRBD2 covers 9 bases. This CDR3 contains 15 residues. J was trimmed by 4 bases and V by 6 bases; bases with no gene match: 8. Germline assignment: CDR1 MNHEY and CDR2 SVGAGI. The CDR3 nucleotides read TGTGCCAGCAGAGGGGCGGGGGGGCCAGCAGATACGCAGTATTTT. Translating it yields CASRGAGGPADTQYF.